The source of this TCR beta chain is a study of blood T cell repertoires in COVID-19. Original data processing: Amplified reference gene primers provided the basis for estimating nucleated cell counts. The method was immunoSEQ multiplex PCR; TCRdb's version includes in-frame clones alone and lacks a portion of them. V and J calls plus clone size are reproduced from that table; the DNA served to infer D and trimming. The sample lists some 130,000 clones, about four fifths occurring once. Participants reported their clinical history, and cohort assignment relied on those reports. Sample: PBMCs or T cells enriched from blood (not recorded which). The sequence was collected from a man between 40 and 49 years old with acute COVID-19.

For the CDR3, the DNA is TGTGCCTGGAGTTCTGGACAGGTCGGTCAGCCCCAGCATTTT. Its protein product is CAWSSGQVGQPQHF. This chain uses TRBV30 with TRBJ1-5; 7 bases are a match to TRBD1. The V gene's germline CDR1 is GTSNPN and CDR2 SVGIG (reference sequence). The CDR3 spans 14 residues. V dropped 2 bases and J dropped 6; count of bases not matched to a gene: 7.